Each of the 21 T cell receptor beta chains below was sequenced from the same sample in a study of T cells after posttransplantation cyclophosphamide. Repertoires were generated with immunoSEQ multiplex PCR, while TCRdb's copy carries only in-frame clones and drops some. The sample yields under 50,000 clones, without any singletons. Sequenced input: PBMCs. The source is a man aged 40-50 years in good health, CMV-negative, and a related stem cell transplant donor.

Ten or more counts support this clone. This chain uses TRBV6-4 with TRBJ1-3; 7 bases map to TRBD1. The ends lost 8 bases at V and 4 bases at J; junction bases unmatched: 14. Germline-derived CDR1 and CDR2 are MRHNA and SNTAGT. The CDR3 totals 16 residues. This CDR3 is CASRESKGAEGNTIYF. The CDR3 nucleotides read TGTGCCAGCCGGGAATCTAAGGGGGCAGAGGGAAACACCATATATTTT.

In its sample, this clone was seen many times. This chain uses TRBV18 with TRBJ2-7, with a tentative D call TRBD2 (6 bases). The CDR3 is 15 amino acids. V lost 3 bases and J 1 base, leaving 13 bases between the germline ends. Looked up from germline, CDR1 is KGHSH and CDR2 is LQKENI. Written as DNA, the CDR3 is TGTGCCAGCTCACCGGTGCGGGATGCGTCCTACGAGCAGTACTTC. It is translated as CASSPVRDASYEQYF.

This clone was recorded at least ten times. V usage is TRBV29-1 and J usage is TRBJ2-1, with 7 bases matching TRBD2. The V and J ends lost 6 bases and 8 bases, in that order; junction bases with no gene match: 10. This CDR3 is built from 13 residues. The germline V gene has CDR1 SQVTM and CDR2 ANQGSEA. CDR3 loop: CSVWGGSGDEQFF. The CDR3, as DNA: TGCAGCGTGTGGGGGGGGTCGGGCGATGAGCAGTTCTTC.

This clone came up many times. The rearrangement joins TRBV2 to TRBJ1-5, with TRBD1 matching 8 bases. J lost 5 bases, V lost 4 bases, and 10 bases had no gene match. Germline V lookup: CDR1 SNHLY, CDR2 FYNNEI. This CDR3 region has 16 residues. The CDR3 protein is CASSVFGQGSDQPQHF. The CDR3 region has the DNA TGTGCCAGCAGTGTTTTCGGACAGGGAAGTGATCAGCCCCAGCATTTT.

This clone came up many times. The rearrangement links TRBV7-3 to TRBJ1-1; D gene unclear. V lost 3 bases to trimming and J lost 3 bases, with 8 bases between them. Germline V lookup: CDR1 SGHTA, CDR2 FQGTGA. This CDR3 spans 13 amino acids. CDR3 amino acids: CASSFRVDTEAFF. Here the CDR3 DNA reads TGTGCCAGCAGCTTCCGGGTAGACACTGAAGCTTTCTTT.

CDR3 region: CASTQYTEAFF. Here the CDR3 DNA reads TGTGCCAGCACCCAGTACACTGAAGCTTTCTTT. The chain joins TRBV6-5 to TRBJ1-1; D is undetermined. The ends were cut back, 7 bases at V and 3 bases at J, with 6 bases in the middle. The CDR3 sequence is 11 residues long. Germline CDR1 MNHEY, CDR2 SVGAGI.

This clone has a count of ten or more. The chain combines TRBV7-9 with TRBJ1-3, with D possibly being TRBD1 (5 bases). Germline V gene data show CDR1 as SEHNR and CDR2 as FQNEAQ (reference sequence). The CDR3 spans 15 residues. Between the trimmed V and J ends, which lost 2 bases and 1 base, there was a span of 9 bases. CDR3 residues: CASSLQGSSGNTIYF. CDR3 coding DNA: TGTGCCAGCAGCTTACAGGGATCGTCTGGAAACACCATATATTTT. Variable domain in full (rest from reference TRBV7-9 and TRBJ1-3): DTGVSQNPRHKITKRGQNVTFRCDPISEHNRLYWYRQTLGQGPEFLTYFQNEAQLEKSRLLSDRFSAERPKGSFSTLEIQRTEQGDSAMYLCASSLQGSSGNTIYFGEGSWLTVV.

Ten or more counts support this clone. The rearrangement joins TRBV18 to TRBJ1-1, with D possibly TRBD1 on 5 matching bases. With 6 bases removed from V and 1 base from J, the gap between germline ends came to 9 bases. Germline V gene lookup returns CDR1 KGHSH and CDR2 LQKENI. The CDR3 sequence is 13 residues long. CDR3 bases: TGTGCCAGCTCGACGACAGCGAACACTGAAGCTTTCTTT. Its protein product is CASSTTANTEAFF.

This clone has at least ten counts. The V and J genes are TRBV4-2 and TRBJ2-7, with 12 bases lining up with TRBD1. V was clipped by 1 base and J by 4 bases; unmatched bases: 14. Germline loops: CDR1 LGHNA, CDR2 YNFKEQ. This CDR3 spans 19 amino acids. In DNA, the CDR3 is TGTGCCAGCAGCCAAGTCATGGCTCCTCCGGGACAGGGGGCTTACGAGCAGTACTTC. As protein: CASSQVMAPPGQGAYEQYF.

Many counts were recorded for this clone. The rearrangement uses TRBV7-2 and TRBJ1-4; D is uncertain. In germline, CDR1 is SGHTA, CDR2 FQGNSA. CDR3 length equals 15 residues. V was trimmed by 8 bases and J by 0 bases, leaving 13 bases between them. The CDR3: CASGRSYATNEKLFF. The CDR3 coding sequence is TGTGCCAGCGGCCGTTCATACGCAACTAATGAAAAACTGTTTTTT. The whole variable domain, remainder taken from reference TRBV7-2 and TRBJ1-4, is GAGVSQSPSNKVTEKGKDVELRCDPISGHTALYWYRQSLGQGLEFLIYFQGNSAPDKSGLPSDRFSAERTGGSVSTLTIQRTQQEDSAVYLCASGRSYATNEKLFFGSGTQLSVL.

The table lists this clone with many counts. This sequence joins TRBV6-5 and TRBJ2-3; TRBD1 matches 10 bases. The CDR3 is 15 residues long. V lost 6 bases to trimming and J lost 3 bases; unmatched junction nucleotides: 6. Germline values: CDR1 MNHEY, CDR2 SVGAGI. CDR3 region: CASRNGDRGTDTQYF. Written as DNA, the CDR3 is TGTGCCAGCAGGAACGGGGACAGGGGTACAGATACGCAGTATTTT.

This clone was observed many times. V gene TRBV7-6 combines with J gene TRBJ2-5; no reliable D call. The CDR3 loop spans 14 amino acids. Looked up from germline, CDR1 is SGHVS and CDR2 is FNYEAQ. V was trimmed by 1 base and J by 1 base, leaving 7 bases between them. In nucleotides, the CDR3 is TGTGCCAGCAGCTTAGTGAGGATCCAAGAGACCCAGTACTTC. It specifies CASSLVRIQETQYF.

This chain connects TRBV27 to TRBJ2-5; TRBD2 aligns across 11 bases. The J call may be in error: the DNA end matches TRBJ2-7 better. Germline loops: CDR1 MNHEY, CDR2 SMNVEV (reference sequence). The CDR3 contains 20 residues. The CDR3 loop reads CASTPLRELAGGLSSYEQYF. The DNA of the CDR3 is TGTGCCAGCACTCCCCTCCGGGAGCTAGCGGGAGGCCTGAGCTCCTACGAGCAGTACTTC.

This clone came up many times. The chain employs TRBV23-1 and TRBJ1-1; D ambiguous. TRBV23-1 is known as an ORF, though its function is uncertain. CDR3 length: 15 residues. Deletions cut 4 bases from V and 0 bases from J, with 12 bases between. The CDR3 coding sequence is TGCGCCAGCAGTCTGGTTCCGGGGATGAACACTGAAGCTTTCTTT. Protein product: CASSLVPGMNTEAFF.

This clone was seen repeatedly, ten times or more. The chain is built from TRBV28 and TRBJ1-2; 8 bases fit TRBD1. Germline trimming cut 5 bases from V and 4 bases from J; bases unmatched to any gene: 6. The CDR3 consists of 14 residues. The germline CDR1 and CDR2 sequences are MDHEN and SYDVKM. The DNA for the CDR3 is TGTGCCAGCAGTGAATCCGGGACAGGCTATGGCTACACCTTC. This translates into CASSESGTGYGYTF.

This clone was counted ten times or more. The gene calls are TRBV19 and TRBJ2-1, with 7 nucleotides matching TRBD1. Germline loops: CDR1 LNHDA, CDR2 SQIVND (reference sequence). The J segment lost 7 bases and the V segment lost 5 bases, leaving 11 bases of the junction unmatched. This CDR3 is built from 15 residues. Here the CDR3 DNA reads TGTGCCAGTAGTCGACTCAGCTCGACAGGGAATGAGCAGTTCTTC. Translated, it gives CASSRLSSTGNEQFF.

This clone was picked up many times. The chain is built from TRBV28 and TRBJ1-2; 7 bases line up with TRBD1. The germline V gene has CDR1 MDHEN and CDR2 SYDVKM. The CDR3 totals 15 residues. V shed 3 bases and J 5 bases; nucleotides not matched to a gene: 9. The CDR3 nucleotides read TGTGCCAGCAGTTTGGGGCAGGGGGACGGATATGGCTACACCTTC. This encodes CASSLGQGDGYGYTF.

This clone was counted ten times or more. This chain uses TRBV6-5 with TRBJ2-5; 7 bases are a match to TRBD1. This CDR3 has 15 amino acids. The germline V gene encodes CDR1 MNHEY and CDR2 SVGAGI. V was pared by 11 bases and J by 0 bases, with 12 bases of the junction left unmatched. CDR3 nucleotide sequence: TGTGCCCGCCGCCCAGGCAGGGGGTACCAAGAGACCCAGTACTTC. It codes for CARRPGRGYQETQYF.

This clone appeared many times. The chain combines TRBV9 with TRBJ1-1; 12 positions match TRBD1. This CDR3 has 18 residues. Germline CDR1 is SGDLS and CDR2 is YYNGEE. V was pared by 4 bases and J by 4 bases, with 14 bases of the junction left unmatched. The CDR3 DNA reads as TGTGCCAGCAGCTGGGGGGAGGGGACAGGGGGCTCGGTCACTGAAGCTTTCTTT. Translating gives CASSWGEGTGGSVTEAFF.

In this sample, this clone turned up many times. V gene TRBV30 combines with J gene TRBJ2-3; 13 nucleotides agree with TRBD2. CDR3 length equals 15 residues. The V gene end was trimmed by 2 bases and the J gene end by 6 bases; junction bases not matched to a gene: 5. Germline V CDR1 and CDR2: GTSNPN, SVGIG (reference sequence). As DNA, the CDR3 is TGTGCCTGGAGTCTGGGGACTAGCGGGATTGATACGCAGTATTTT. Encoded protein: CAWSLGTSGIDTQYF.

Many counts were recorded for this clone. This chain links TRBV5-1 with TRBJ1-1; 12 nucleotides line up with TRBD1. CDR1 is SGHRS, CDR2 YFSETQ, per germline. CDR3 length equals 14 residues. Trimming removed 4 bases from V and 4 bases from J; junction bases left unmatched: 2. This chain's CDR3 is CASSGTGGRTEAFF. As DNA, the CDR3 is TGCGCCAGCAGCGGGACAGGGGGCCGCACTGAAGCTTTCTTT.